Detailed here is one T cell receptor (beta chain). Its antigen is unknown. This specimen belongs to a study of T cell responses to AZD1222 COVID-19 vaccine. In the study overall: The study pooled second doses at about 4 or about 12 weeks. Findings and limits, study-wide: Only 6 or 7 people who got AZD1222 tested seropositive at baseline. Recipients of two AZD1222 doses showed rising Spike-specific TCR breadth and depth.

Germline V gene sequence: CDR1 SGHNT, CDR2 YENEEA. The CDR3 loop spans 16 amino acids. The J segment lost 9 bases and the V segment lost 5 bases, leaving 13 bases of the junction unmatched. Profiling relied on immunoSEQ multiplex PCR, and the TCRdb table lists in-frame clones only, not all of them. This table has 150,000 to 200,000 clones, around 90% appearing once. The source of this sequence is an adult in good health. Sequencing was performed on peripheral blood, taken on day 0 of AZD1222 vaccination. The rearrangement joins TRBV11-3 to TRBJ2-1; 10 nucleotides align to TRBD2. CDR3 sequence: CASSVSGRAPWGEQFF. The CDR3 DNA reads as TGTGCCAGCAGCGTAAGCGGGAGGGCCCCTTGGGGTGAGCAGTTCTTC.